The TCR beta chain under discussion was sequenced for a study of radiotherapy plus CTLA-4 blockade in lung cancer. In the study overall: Objective responses arose in approximately 17% of patients, and under 40% experienced disease control.

In its sample, this clone was seen once. The CDR3 is made up of 14 amino acids. V trimming: 6 bases; J trimming: 6 bases; junction bases outside the gene matches: 10. Repertoires were generated with immunoSEQ multiplex PCR, while TCRdb's copy carries only in-frame clones and drops some. The sample carries approximately 25,000 clones, about 73% recorded once. This sequence originates from a human donor with non-small cell lung cancer who had stable disease on radiotherapy plus ipilimumab. The chain uses TRBV23-1 and TRBJ2-7, with TRBD2 matching over 8 bases. TRBV23-1 carries the ORF label, with uncertain function. Sample: peripheral blood, taken from a patient treated with radiotherapy plus ipilimumab. The CDR3 nucleotides are TGCGCCAGCAGCCCTTGGACTAGCAAGGGCGAGCAGTACTTC. It yields the protein CASSPWTSKGEQYF.